One and the same sample provided the 9 T cell receptor beta chains below, sequenced in a study of T cell repertoires in cytomegalovirus infection. MiXCR, applied by TCRdb to the reads, yields one record per CDR3 protein. The sample holds approximately 500,000 distinct CDR3 sequences, approximately 15% seen once. Sequencing used CD8+ T cells from PBMCs. The receptors were gathered from a human donor in good health (CMV status not recorded). Some clones in this sample may be carry-over from other donors' samples.

The rearrangement joins TRBV29-1 to TRBJ2-2; D may correspond to TRBD1 or TRBD2 (7 bases each). V was cut by 3 bases and J by 2 bases, with 16 bases left in between. CDR1 is SQVTM and CDR2 is ANQGSEA in the germline V gene. This CDR3 is 16 amino acids long. The CDR3 sequence: CSVEGGDSRNTGELFF. The CDR3 coding sequence is TGCAGCGTTGAGGGGGGGGACAGTCGAAACACCGGGGAGCTGTTTTTT.

The rearrangement joins TRBV28 to TRBJ2-7, with D perhaps being TRBD1 or TRBD2 (5 bases each). The length of the CDR3 is 13 residues. Looked up from germline, CDR1 is MDHEN and CDR2 is SYDVKM. V was cut by 6 bases and J by 4 bases, with 13 bases left in between. CDR3 bases: TGTGCCAGCAGACCGGGGCCGTCGTACGAGCAGTACTTC. Translated, it gives CASRPGPSYEQYF.

This clonotype showed up many times. The chain combines TRBV7-9 with TRBJ1-1, with D uncertain. V lost 1 base, J lost 8 bases, and 5 bases lay in between. The CDR3 consists of 11 residues. Germline CDR1 is SEHNR and CDR2 is FQNEAQ (reference sequence). The CDR3 protein is CASSLELEAFF. CDR3 coding DNA: TGTGCCAGCAGCTTAGAATTAGAAGCTTTCTTT. The full variable domain, its missing parts supplied by reference TRBV7-9 and TRBJ1-1, is DTGVSQNPRHKITKRGQNVTFRCDPISEHNRLYWYRQTLGQGPEFLTYFQNEAQLEKSRLLSDRFSAERPKGSFSTLEIQRTEQGDSAMYLCASSLELEAFFGQGTRLTVV.

This clonotype has ten or more counts. V and J are TRBV11-2 and TRBJ2-3, with 11 positions matching TRBD2. Trimming at V came to 4 bases and at J to 2 bases, leaving 5 bases not matched to a gene. The germline V gene encodes CDR1 SGHAT and CDR2 FQNNGV. This CDR3 comprises 16 residues. CDR3 residues: CASSSTSGRDTDTQYF. Here the CDR3 DNA reads TGTGCCAGCAGCTCTACTAGCGGGAGAGACACAGATACGCAGTATTTT.

Ten or more counts support this clonotype. The chain is built from TRBV7-8 and TRBJ1-5, with 10 bases that match TRBD1. Trimming cost V 3 bases and J 7 bases; bases outside gene matches: 6. The CDR3 totals 15 residues. Germline V lookup: CDR1 SGHVS, CDR2 FQNEAQ. The CDR3, as DNA: TGTGCCAGCAGCTTCAGACAGGGGGCTCGACAGCCCCAGCATTTT. It translates to CASSFRQGARQPQHF.

Many counts were recorded for this clonotype. V usage is TRBV4-1 and J usage is TRBJ1-6; D is uncertain. V lost 1 base, J lost 0 bases, and 10 bases lay in between. This CDR3 is built from 17 residues. The V gene's germline CDR1 is MGHRA and CDR2 YSYEKL. The CDR3 DNA follows: TGCGCCAGCAGCCAAGCGACTCTGAGCTCCTATAATTCACCCCTCCACTTT. This encodes CASSQATLSSYNSPLHF.

A few counts support this clonotype. The chain couples TRBV2 to TRBJ1-5; D unclear. The CDR3 covers 16 residues. From germline, CDR1 is SNHLY and CDR2 FYNNEI. V gave up 1 base and J gave up 3 bases, with 13 bases separating them. The CDR3 spells CASSEVGKGPNQPQHF. DNA for the CDR3: TGTGCCAGCAGTGAAGTCGGGAAAGGCCCCAATCAGCCCCAGCATTTT.

There are many counts of this clonotype. J is TRBJ2-7 and V is TRBV6-5, with TRBD2 matching 11 bases. This CDR3 region has 20 residues. V dropped 5 bases and J dropped 4; count of bases not matched to a gene: 22. Germline V gives CDR1 MNHEY, CDR2 SVGAGI. The CDR3 sequence is CASSHFRLAGRSPITYEQYF. DNA of the CDR3: TGTGCCAGCAGTCACTTCCGACTAGCGGGAAGATCCCCAATAACTTACGAGCAGTACTTC.

The chain couples TRBV4-1 to TRBJ1-2, with 7 positions matching TRBD1. Trimming cost V 6 bases and J 4 bases; bases outside gene matches: 8. The CDR3 has 14 amino acids. Germline values: CDR1 MGHRA, CDR2 YSYEKL. The CDR3 region has the DNA TGCGCCAGCAGGCAAAGACAGGGTACCTATGGCTACACCTTC. Its translation: CASRQRQGTYGYTF.